The rows below give T cell receptor beta chains drawn from one sample of a study of blood T cell repertoires in COVID-19. Produced via immunoSEQ multiplex PCR; TCRdb's table is partial and in-frame only. The data hold some 150,000 clones, with 87% observed a single time. Sequencing was carried out using peripheral blood. The receptors originated from a man in his forties or fifties who had recovered from COVID-19. Both conserved end residues are trimmed from each CDR3. Fields, in order: V gene, J gene, D gene, CDR3 protein. D genes are given only for firm matches.

TRBV5-4	TRBJ2-1	TRBD1	ASSLQGADEQF
TRBV3-1/TRBV3-2	TRBJ2-7	.	ASSPRAGTYEQY
TRBV6-2/TRBV6-3	TRBJ1-1	TRBD1	ASSTTSEQGAGSEAF
TRBV2	TRBJ1-1	.	AGQLDRNTEAF
TRBV6-4	TRBJ1-4	.	ASSYGTLNEKLF
TRBV4-1	TRBJ2-5	.	ASSQVRQETQY
TRBV2	TRBJ2-1	TRBD1	ASRVDRGSYNEQF
TRBV5-1	TRBJ2-2	.	ASSFQAAGELF
TRBV19	TRBJ2-5	TRBD1	ASSIGTGLGETQY
TRBV15	TRBJ2-3	TRBD2	ATSSQETSGGYGDTQY
TRBV6-2/TRBV6-3	TRBJ1-6	TRBD1	ASSYGTVSLPPPLH